The 2 T cell receptor beta chains presented below share a single source sample, sequenced in a study of blood T cell repertoires in COVID-19. Profiled with immunoSEQ multiplex PCR; TCRdb holds only in-frame clones, not every one. Here the sample spans approximately 200,000 clones, 80% to 90% being singletons. Source material: PBMCs or T cells enriched from blood (not recorded which). Receptor source: a woman younger than 35 in a cohort exposed to, infected with or recovered from COVID-19 (not recorded which).

The V call is TRBV5-5, the J call TRBJ1-3; the D gene is possibly TRBD1 (5 bases). The CDR3 totals 17 residues. The V end was cut by 2 bases, the J end by 0 bases, with 15 bases between. CDR1 is SGHKS, CDR2 YYEKEE, per germline (reference sequence). The CDR3 DNA sequence: TGTGCCAGCAGCTTCGACAGCGCTCACATCTCTGGAAACACCATATATTTT. Translating it yields CASSFDSAHISGNTIYF.

The chain has TRBV14 and TRBJ1-1; tentative D call: TRBD1 (6 bases). Germline V gives CDR1 SGHDN, CDR2 FVKESK. The CDR3 is 14 residues long. Trimming pared 1 base from V and 2 bases from J, leaving 8 bases between. The CDR3 DNA reads TGTGCCAGCAGCCAAGGGACAGAAAACACTGAAGCTTTCTTT. It specifies CASSQGTENTEAFF.